The next 7 T cell receptor beta chains were all read from a single sample in a study of CD8 T cells in ankylosing spondylitis. Study-wide findings and caveats: For ankylosing spondylitis blood, a TCR beta motif of several highly homologous variants appeared characteristic.

MiXCR, run by TCRdb on the 5' RACE reads, gives a single entry per CDR3 protein. The sample carries about 700,000 distinct CDR3 sequences, about 20% recorded once. For these receptors, no antigen is known. Sequencing used blood, either unsorted or a sorted T cell fraction (not recorded which). The receptors originated from a male donor with ankylosing spondylitis.

This clonotype was recorded a few times. V usage is TRBV30 and J usage is TRBJ1-5, with unresolved D. V was clipped by 1 base and J by 9 bases, with 13 bases between them. Germline assignment: CDR1 GTSNPN and CDR2 SVGIG (reference sequence). The CDR3 contains 13 residues. The CDR3, as DNA: TGTGCCTGGAGTGAATGGGAGGGTACGCCCCAGCATTTT. It is translated as CAWSEWEGTPQHF.

The table lists this clonotype with many counts. The chain links TRBV12-3 or TRBV12-4 to TRBJ2-1; D ambiguous. The CDR3 covers 14 residues. V gave up 6 bases and J gave up 10 bases, with 19 bases separating them. The CDR3 sequence is CASSRRSLQYEQFF. The CDR3 nucleotides read TGTGCCAGCAGCCGAAGGTCCCTCCAATACGAGCAGTTCTTC.

This clonotype was detected once. The rearrangement joins TRBV2 to TRBJ1-1; 8 nucleotides line up with TRBD1. CDR3 length: 16 residues. Trimming took 8 bases from V and 5 from J; bases not matched to a gene: 16. CDR1 SNHLY and CDR2 FYNNEI come from the germline V gene. The CDR3 nucleotides are TGTGCCAGCCTTATATCCCCCGTCAGGGGGCTTACTGAAGCTTTCTTT. Residues: CASLISPVRGLTEAFF.

This chain uses TRBV20-1 with TRBJ2-3; 13 positions match TRBD2. Germline V CDR1 and CDR2: DFQATT, SNEGSKA (reference sequence). With 5 bases clipped from V and 6 bases from J, the junction kept 2 bases outside the gene matches. The length of the CDR3 is 13 residues. The CDR3, as DNA: TGCAGTGCTCGGACTAGCGGGAGTGATACGCAGTATTTT. It translates to CSARTSGSDTQYF.

V and J are TRBV7-8 and TRBJ2-1, with 9 nucleotides matching TRBD2. CDR3 length: 19 residues. Trimming took 1 base from V and 0 from J; bases not matched to a gene: 10. Germline values: CDR1 SGHVS, CDR2 FQNEAQ. CDR3 region: CASSLGGRALTSSYNEQFF. In DNA, the CDR3 is TGTGCCAGCAGCTTAGGCGGGAGGGCCCTTACGAGCTCCTACAATGAGCAGTTCTTC.

This clonotype was observed a handful of times. V usage is TRBV10-3 and J usage is TRBJ2-4; D unclear. V lost 5 bases to trimming and J lost 6 bases, with 5 bases between them. CDR1 and CDR2 (germline): ENHRY, SYGVKD. The CDR3 length is 11 residues. The CDR3 region has the DNA TGTGCCATCAGTAACTTAAACATTCAGTACTTC. Its protein product is CAISNLNIQYF.

V is TRBV27 and J is TRBJ2-1, with D possibly matching TRBD1 (7 bases). Germline V gives CDR1 MNHEY, CDR2 SMNVEV (reference sequence). This CDR3 has 15 amino acids. V lost 8 bases to trimming and J lost 0 bases, with 14 bases between them. CDR3 residues: CASGPGGSSYNEQFF. CDR3 bases: TGTGCCAGCGGGCCAGGGGGGAGCTCCTACAATGAGCAGTTCTTC.